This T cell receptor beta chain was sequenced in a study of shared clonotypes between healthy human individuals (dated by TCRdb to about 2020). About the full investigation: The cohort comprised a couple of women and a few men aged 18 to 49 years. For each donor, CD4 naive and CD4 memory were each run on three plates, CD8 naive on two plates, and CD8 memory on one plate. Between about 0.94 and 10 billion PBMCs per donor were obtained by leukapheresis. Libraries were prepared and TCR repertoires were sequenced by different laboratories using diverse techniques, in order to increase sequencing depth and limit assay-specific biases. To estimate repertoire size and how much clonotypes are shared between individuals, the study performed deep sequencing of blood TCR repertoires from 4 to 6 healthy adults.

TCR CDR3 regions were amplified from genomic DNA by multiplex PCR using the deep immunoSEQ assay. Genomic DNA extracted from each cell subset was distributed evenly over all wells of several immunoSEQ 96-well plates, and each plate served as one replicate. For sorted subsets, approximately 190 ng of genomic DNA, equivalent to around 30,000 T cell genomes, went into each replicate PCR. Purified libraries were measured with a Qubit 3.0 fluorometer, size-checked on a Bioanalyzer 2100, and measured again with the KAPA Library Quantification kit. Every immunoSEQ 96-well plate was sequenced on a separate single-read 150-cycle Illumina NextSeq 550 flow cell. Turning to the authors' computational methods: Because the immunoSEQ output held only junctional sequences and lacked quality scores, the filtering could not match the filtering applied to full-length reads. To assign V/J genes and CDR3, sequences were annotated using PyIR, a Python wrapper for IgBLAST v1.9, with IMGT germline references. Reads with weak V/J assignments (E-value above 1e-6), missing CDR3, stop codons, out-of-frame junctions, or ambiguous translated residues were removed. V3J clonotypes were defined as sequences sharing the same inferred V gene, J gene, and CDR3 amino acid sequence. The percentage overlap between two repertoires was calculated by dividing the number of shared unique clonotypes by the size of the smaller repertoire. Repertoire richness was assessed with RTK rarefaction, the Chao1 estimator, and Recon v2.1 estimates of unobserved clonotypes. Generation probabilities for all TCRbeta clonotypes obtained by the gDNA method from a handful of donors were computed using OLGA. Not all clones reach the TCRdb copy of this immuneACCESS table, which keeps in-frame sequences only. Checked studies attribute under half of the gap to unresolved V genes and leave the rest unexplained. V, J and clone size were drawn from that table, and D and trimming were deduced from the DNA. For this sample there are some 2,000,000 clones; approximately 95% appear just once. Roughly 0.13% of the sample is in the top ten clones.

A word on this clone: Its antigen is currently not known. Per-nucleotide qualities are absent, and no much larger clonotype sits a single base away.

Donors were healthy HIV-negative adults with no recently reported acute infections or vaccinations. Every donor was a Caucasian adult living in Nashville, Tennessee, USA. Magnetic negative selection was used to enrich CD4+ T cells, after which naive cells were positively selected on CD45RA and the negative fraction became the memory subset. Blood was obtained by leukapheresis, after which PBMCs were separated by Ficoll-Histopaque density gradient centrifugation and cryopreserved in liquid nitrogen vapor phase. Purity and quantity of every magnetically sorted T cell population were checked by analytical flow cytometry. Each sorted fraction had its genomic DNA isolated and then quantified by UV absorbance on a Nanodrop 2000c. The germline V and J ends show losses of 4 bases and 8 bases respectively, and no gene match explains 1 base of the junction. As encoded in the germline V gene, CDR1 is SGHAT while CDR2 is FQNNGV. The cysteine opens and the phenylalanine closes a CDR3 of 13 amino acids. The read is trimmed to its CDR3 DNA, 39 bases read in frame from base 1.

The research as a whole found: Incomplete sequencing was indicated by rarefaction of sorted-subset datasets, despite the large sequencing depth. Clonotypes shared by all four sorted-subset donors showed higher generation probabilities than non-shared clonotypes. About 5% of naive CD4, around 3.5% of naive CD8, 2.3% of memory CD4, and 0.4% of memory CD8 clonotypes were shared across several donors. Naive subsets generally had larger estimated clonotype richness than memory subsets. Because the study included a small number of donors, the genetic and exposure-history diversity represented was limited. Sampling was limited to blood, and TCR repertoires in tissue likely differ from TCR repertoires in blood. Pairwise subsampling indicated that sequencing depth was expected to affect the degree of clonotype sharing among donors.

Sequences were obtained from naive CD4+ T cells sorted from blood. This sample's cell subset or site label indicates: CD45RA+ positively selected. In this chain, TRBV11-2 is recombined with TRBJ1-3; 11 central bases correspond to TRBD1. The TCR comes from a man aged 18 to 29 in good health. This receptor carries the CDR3 CASSWDRGDTIYF. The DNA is TGTGCCAGCAGCTGGGACAGGGGGGACACCATATATTTT. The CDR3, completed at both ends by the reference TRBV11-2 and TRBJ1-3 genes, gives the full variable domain EAGVAQSPRYKIIEKRQSVAFWCNPISGHATLYWYQQILGQGPKLLIQFQNNGVVDDSQLPKDRFSAERLKGVDSTLKIQPAKLEDSAVYLCASSWDRGDTIYFGEGSWLTVV.